This TCR beta chain came from a study of T cell changes during pregnancy in multiple sclerosis. Sequencing was performed with immunoSEQ multiplex PCR; in TCRdb, only in-frame clones are kept and a portion is missing. Among tens of thousands of clones listed, less than 95% were seen once. Germline V CDR1 and CDR2: MNHNY, SVGAGI (reference sequence). The CDR3 has 13 amino acids. Trimming pared 4 bases from V and 4 bases from J, leaving 7 bases between. The J gene is TRBJ2-2, the V gene TRBV6-6; no clear D. Sequenced material: peripheral blood, taken before pregnancy. This clonotype originated in a female donor with multiple sclerosis, enrolled in a pregnancy study. The CDR3 region is CASSSGSTGELFF. CDR3 DNA: TGTGCCAGCAGTTCCGGGTCCACCGGGGAGCTGTTTTTT.